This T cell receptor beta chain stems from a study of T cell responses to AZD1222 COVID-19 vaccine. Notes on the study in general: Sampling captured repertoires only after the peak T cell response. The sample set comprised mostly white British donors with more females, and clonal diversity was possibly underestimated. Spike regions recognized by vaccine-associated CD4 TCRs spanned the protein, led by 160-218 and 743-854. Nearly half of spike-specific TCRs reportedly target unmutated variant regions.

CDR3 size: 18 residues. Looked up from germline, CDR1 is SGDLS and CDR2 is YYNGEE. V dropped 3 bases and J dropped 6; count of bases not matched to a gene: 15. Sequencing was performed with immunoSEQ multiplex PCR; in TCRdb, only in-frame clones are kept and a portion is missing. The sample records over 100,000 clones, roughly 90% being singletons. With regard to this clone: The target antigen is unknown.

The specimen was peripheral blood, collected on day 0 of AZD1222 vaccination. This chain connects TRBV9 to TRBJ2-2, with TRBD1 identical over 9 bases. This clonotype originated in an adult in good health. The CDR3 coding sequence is TGTGCCAGCAGCGCCGGGACAGGGCCCGGGAGGCGGGCCGGGGAGCTGTTTTTT. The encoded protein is CASSAGTGPGRRAGELFF. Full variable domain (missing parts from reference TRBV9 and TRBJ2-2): DSGVTQTPKHLITATGQRVTLRCSPRSGDLSVYWYQQSLDQGLQFLIQYYNGEERAKGNILERFSAQQFPDLHSELNLSSLELGDSALYFCASSAGTGPGRRAGELFFGEGSRLTVL.